These 28 T cell receptor beta chains were sequenced from one sample in a study of T-cell memory formation after mild COVID-19. One entry per CDR3 protein results from TCRdb running MiXCR on the 5' RACE reads. The table has hundreds of thousands of distinct CDR3 sequences, roughly 18% seen once. Material for sequencing was PBMCs or a T cell subset sorted from them (not recorded which). Receptor source: an adult woman who had mild COVID-19 (a few samples of this study predate the infection). Cell type and time point are not known.

This clonotype has just a few counts. The chain joins TRBV12-3 or TRBV12-4 to TRBJ2-1, with 7 positions matching TRBD2. With V trimmed by 3 bases and J by 2 bases, 4 bases remained unmatched. The CDR3 covers 15 residues. The CDR3 DNA is TGTGCCAGCAGTTTGAGCGGGACCACCTACAATGAGCAGTTCTTC. Translated: CASSLSGTTYNEQFF.

This clonotype appeared a few times. This rearrangement joins TRBV19 to TRBJ1-2; D not resolved. The CDR3 extends over 15 amino acids. Germline lookup yields CDR1 LNHDA and CDR2 SQIVND (reference sequence). V was pared by 7 bases and J by 4 bases, with 19 bases between. As DNA, the CDR3 is TGTGCCAGTATTACCTCTCGGGAGACCTTCTATGGCTACACCTTC. Protein: CASITSRETFYGYTF.

The chain employs TRBV29-1 and TRBJ2-5; perhaps TRBD1 as D (5 bases). V lost 1 base to trimming and J lost 3 bases, with 9 bases between them. From germline, CDR1 is SQVTM and CDR2 ANQGSEA. This CDR3 is built from 13 residues. CDR3 DNA: TGCAGCGTTGAAGTGGACACAAAAGAGACCCAGTACTTC. Its translation is CSVEVDTKETQYF.

This clonotype occurred a few times. This chain uses TRBV7-2 with TRBJ2-5; 11 bases are a match to TRBD2. Germline loops: CDR1 SGHTA, CDR2 FQGNSA. V lost 5 bases and J lost 5; bases outside the gene matches: 10. The CDR3 runs to 16 residues. Written as DNA, the CDR3 is TGTGCCAGCAGCCCTGCCACTAGCGGGAGTAGGGAGACCCAGTACTTC. The encoded protein is CASSPATSGSRETQYF.

In this sample, this clonotype turned up a few times. This chain joins TRBV29-1 and TRBJ2-3; perhaps D is TRBD1 or TRBD2 (5 bases each). This CDR3 has 12 residues. The V end lost 3 bases, the J end lost 7 bases, and 11 bases lay between the germline ends. CDR1 SQVTM and CDR2 ANQGSEA come from the germline V gene. Here the CDR3 reads CSVERGSNTQYF. CDR3 nucleotides: TGCAGCGTTGAGAGGGGATCAAATACGCAGTATTTT.

This clonotype has only a few counts. This sequence joins TRBV10-3 and TRBJ1-1, with D hard to call. CDR1 is ENHRY and CDR2 is SYGVKD in the germline V gene. This CDR3 contains 16 residues. V was pared by 3 bases and J by 1 base, with 15 bases between. This CDR3 reads CAISEWDTHRNTEAFF. CDR3 nucleotides: TGTGCCATCAGTGAATGGGATACCCACAGGAACACTGAAGCTTTCTTT.

This chain joins TRBV7-9 and TRBJ2-3, with D possibly being TRBD1 (6 bases). V lost 7 bases and J lost 2, with 16 bases in between. The CDR3 runs to 15 residues. CDR1 SEHNR and CDR2 FQNEAQ come from the germline V gene (reference sequence). CDR3 in amino acids: CASIFPVGATDTQYF. CDR3 coding DNA: TGTGCCAGCATCTTCCCGGTGGGGGCCACAGATACGCAGTATTTT.

This sequence joins TRBV20-1 and TRBJ2-4; D remains unclear. Trimming left V 0 bases short and J 1 base short, with 10 bases between. The V gene's germline CDR1 is DFQATT and CDR2 SNEGSKA (reference sequence). This CDR3 has 15 residues. DNA for the CDR3: TGCAGTGCTAGAGAGCGATGGGTGGCCAAAAACATTCAGTACTTC. This codes for CSARERWVAKNIQYF.

This clonotype was observed a few times. The chain has TRBV5-5 and TRBJ2-1, with a tentative D call TRBD2 (6 bases). The V end lost 1 base, the J end lost 2 bases, and 13 bases lay between the germline ends. The CDR3 runs 16 residues. Germline-derived CDR1 and CDR2 are SGHKS and YYEKEE (reference sequence). CDR3 sequence (DNA): TGTGCCAGCAGCTTGTTATTAGCGGAAACCTACAATGAGCAGTTCTTC. It is translated as CASSLLLAETYNEQFF.

This clonotype was counted ten times or more. V is TRBV5-1 and J is TRBJ2-3; D is unresolved. Per germline, CDR1 SGHRS and CDR2 YFSETQ. The CDR3 sequence is 14 residues long. V shed 6 bases and J shed 0 bases, with 11 bases lying between them. DNA for the CDR3: TGCGCCAGCAAAAACACCCGAAGCACAGATACGCAGTATTTT. Translated, it gives CASKNTRSTDTQYF.

This clonotype appeared a few times. The chain is built from TRBV20-1 and TRBJ1-1, with D perhaps TRBD1 (5 bases). Germline V CDR1 and CDR2: DFQATT, SNEGSKA (reference sequence). V was cut by 0 bases and J by 6 bases, with 11 bases left in between. CDR3 size: 13 residues. CDR3: CSARDPGVAEAFF. The DNA of the CDR3 is TGCAGTGCTAGAGACCCGGGGGTGGCTGAAGCTTTCTTT.

J is TRBJ2-3 and V is TRBV29-1; 12 bases are shared with TRBD2. There are 15 residues in the CDR3. V was clipped by 2 bases and J by 1 base; unmatched bases: 1. CDR1 is SQVTM and CDR2 is ANQGSEA in the germline V gene. As DNA, the CDR3 is TGCAGCGTTGAACGGACTAGCGGGGGCACAGATACGCAGTATTTT. As protein: CSVERTSGGTDTQYF.

This chain links TRBV5-1 with TRBJ2-1; TRBD2 matches at 8 bases. J lost 6 bases, V lost 1 base, and 6 bases had no gene match. CDR3 size: 15 residues. The germline V gene has CDR1 SGHRS and CDR2 YFSETQ. This chain's CDR3 is CASSLRIAGTNEQFF. The CDR3 DNA reads as TGCGCCAGCAGCTTGCGAATAGCGGGGACCAATGAGCAGTTCTTC.

This clonotype was seen a handful of times. V gene TRBV24-1 combines with J gene TRBJ2-1; 8 positions agree with TRBD1. Unmatched junction bases numbered 12, after V lost 4 bases and J lost 14 bases. This CDR3 region has 14 residues. Per the germline V gene, CDR1 is KGHDR and CDR2 is SFDVKD. CDR3 sequence (DNA): TGTGCCACCAGTGACTCCATCACGCAGGGGGCAAAGTTCTTC. Translation: CATSDSITQGAKFF.

The chain joins TRBV10-3 to TRBJ2-7; D may be TRBD1 (6 bases). This CDR3 is built from 15 residues. V gave up 4 bases and J gave up 6 bases, with 19 bases separating them. Looked up from germline, CDR1 is ENHRY and CDR2 is SYGVKD. CDR3 sequence: CAISVDGTPSGEQYF. The CDR3 DNA reads TGTGCCATCAGTGTCGACGGGACACCCTCGGGCGAGCAGTACTTC.

This clonotype has a handful of counts. This chain links TRBV4-1 with TRBJ2-5, with D possibly matching TRBD2 (6 bases). The V gene lost 1 base and the J gene lost 5 bases, with 17 bases spanning the gap. Germline V gene sequence: CDR1 MGHRA, CDR2 YSYEKL. This CDR3 comprises 16 residues. CDR3 loop: CASSQVRRGVGETQYF. CDR3 nucleotide sequence: TGCGCCAGCAGCCAAGTGCGGAGGGGCGTAGGGGAGACCCAGTACTTC.

This clonotype has a handful of counts. This rearrangement joins TRBV12-3 or TRBV12-4 to TRBJ2-3; 11 bases line up with TRBD2. This CDR3 contains 16 residues. The V segment lost 5 bases and the J segment 0 bases; nucleotides outside the gene matches: 4. The CDR3 DNA follows: TGTGCCAGCAGTCGTAGCGGGGGGGGGAGCACAGATACGCAGTATTTT. Translated, it gives CASSRSGGGSTDTQYF.

The rearrangement uses TRBV6-5 and TRBJ2-3; D gene unclear. The germline V gene encodes CDR1 MNHEY and CDR2 SVGAGI. The CDR3 consists of 16 residues. V dropped 0 bases and J dropped 0 bases, with 10 bases sitting between them. The CDR3 region has the DNA TGTGCCAGCAGTTACTCGAATGTCCCTAGCACAGATACGCAGTATTTT. Amino acids: CASSYSNVPSTDTQYF.

The V and J genes are TRBV7-9 and TRBJ2-4, with TRBD2 matching 11 bases. The CDR3 contains 18 residues. Germline V gives CDR1 SEHNR, CDR2 FQNEAQ (reference sequence). The V gene end was trimmed by 3 bases and the J gene end by 0 bases; junction bases not matched to a gene: 7. CDR3 sequence: CASSFSLAGEGAKNIQYF. CDR3 sequence (DNA): TGTGCCAGCAGCTTTTCACTAGCGGGAGAGGGAGCCAAAAACATTCAGTACTTC.

The sample holds a few counts of this clonotype. J is TRBJ2-1 and V is TRBV6-5; the D gene is possibly TRBD1 (5 bases). The CDR3 contains 14 residues. Trimming took 0 bases from V and 9 from J, leaving 12 bases between them. From germline, CDR1 is MNHEY and CDR2 SVGAGI. The CDR3 nucleotides read TGTGCCAGCAGTTACTCCTCTCAGGGCGGTGAGCAGTTCTTC. Protein: CASSYSSQGGEQFF.

In this sample, this clonotype turned up a few times. The CDR3 sequence: CASSLRPAGELFF. For the CDR3, the DNA is TGTGCCAGCAGCCTTCGACCTGCCGGGGAGCTGTTTTTT. The rearrangement links TRBV12-3 or TRBV12-4 to TRBJ2-2; D is unclear. The CDR3 length is 13 residues. Deletions cut 6 bases from V and 6 bases from J, with 11 bases between.

This clonotype was observed many times. The chain joins TRBV11-2 to TRBJ2-7; 8 nucleotides align to TRBD1. V lost 5 bases and J lost 0; bases outside the gene matches: 9. This CDR3 has 16 residues. Looked up from germline, CDR1 is SGHAT and CDR2 is FQNNGV. The CDR3 is CASSTYRTGSSYEQYF. The CDR3 coding sequence is TGTGCCAGCAGCACCTACCGGACAGGGAGCTCCTACGAGCAGTACTTC. Complete variable domain (other parts from reference TRBV11-2 and TRBJ2-7): EAGVAQSPRYKIIEKRQSVAFWCNPISGHATLYWYQQILGQGPKLLIQFQNNGVVDDSQLPKDRFSAERLKGVDSTLKIQPAKLEDSAVYLCASSTYRTGSSYEQYFGPGTRLTVT.

The chain carries TRBV5-1 and TRBJ2-3; a weak D match, TRBD1 (5 bases). CDR1 is SGHRS, CDR2 YFSETQ, per germline. V lost 1 base and J 3 bases, leaving 9 bases between the germline ends. The CDR3 consists of 14 residues. CDR3 sequence: CASSLSDRTDTQYF. The DNA of the CDR3 is TGCGCCAGCAGCTTGTCCGACAGAACAGATACGCAGTATTTT.

In its sample, this clonotype was seen a few times. This chain joins TRBV18 and TRBJ1-2, with TRBD1 as a possible D gene (5 bases). The ends were cut back, 6 bases at V and 3 bases at J, with 8 bases in the middle. This CDR3 comprises 12 residues. The V gene's germline CDR1 is KGHSH and CDR2 LQKENI. The CDR3 DNA sequence: TGTGCCAGCTCCAAAGGGGACTATGGCTACACCTTC. Protein product: CASSKGDYGYTF.

This clonotype was seen at least ten times. The CDR3: CATMGTASSGGHTYNEQFF. The CDR3, as DNA: TGTGCCACCATGGGAACGGCATCTTCCGGGGGGCATACCTACAATGAGCAGTTCTTC. The chain couples TRBV24-1 to TRBJ2-1, with a tentative D call TRBD2 (7 bases). The V gene's germline CDR1 is KGHDR and CDR2 SFDVKD. This CDR3 is 19 amino acids long. V dropped 8 bases and J dropped 2 bases, with 27 bases sitting between them.

The chain employs TRBV4-1 and TRBJ2-3, with 10 bases that match TRBD2. The CDR3 is 17 residues long. CDR1 MGHRA and CDR2 YSYEKL come from the germline V gene. The V segment lost 1 base and the J segment 1 base; nucleotides outside the gene matches: 5. Here the CDR3 reads CASSQGASGGGTDTQYF. The CDR3 DNA reads TGCGCCAGCAGCCAAGGTGCTAGCGGGGGTGGCACAGATACGCAGTATTTT.

In this sample, this clonotype turned up many times. This chain uses TRBV20-1 with TRBJ2-7; no reliable D call. Germline CDR1 and CDR2: DFQATT and SNEGSKA (reference sequence). The V end was cut by 4 bases, the J end by 4 bases, with 17 bases between. The CDR3 has 14 amino acids. CDR3 protein: CSAKGGPQVYEQYF. The DNA for the CDR3 is TGCAGTGCTAAGGGCGGTCCCCAGGTTTACGAGCAGTACTTC.

The genes are TRBV29-1 and TRBJ1-1, with 7 positions matching TRBD1. The CDR3 has 12 residues. J was trimmed by 1 base and V by 8 bases; bases with no gene match: 4. Germline V lookup: CDR1 SQVTM, CDR2 ANQGSEA. CDR3 loop: CSFYRGNTEAFF. CDR3 nucleotides: TGCAGCTTCTACAGGGGGAACACTGAAGCTTTCTTT. Full variable domain (rest looked up from reference TRBV29-1 and TRBJ1-1): SAVISQKPSRDICQRGTSLTIQCQVDSQVTMMFWYRQQPGQSLTLIATANQGSEATYESGFVIDKFPISRPNLTFSTLTVSNMSPEDSSIYLCSFYRGNTEAFFGQGTRLTVV.